Presented here are 15 T cell receptor beta chains from one specimen sequenced in a study of early T cells in non-severe SARS-CoV-2 infection. TCRdb independently ran MiXCR on the 5' RACE reads; one entry per CDR3 protein. Among roughly 51,000 distinct CDR3 sequences listed, under 7% were seen once. Sequenced here: whole blood, sampled at baseline. The receptors originated from an adult who was a healthcare worker with PCR-confirmed SARS-CoV-2 infection or an uninfected control (not recorded which).

This chain uses TRBV15 with TRBJ2-5, with 9 bases lining up with TRBD2. CDR1 and CDR2 from the germline V gene are LNHNV and YYDKDF (reference sequence). The V and J ends lost 0 bases and 1 base, in that order; junction bases with no gene match: 6. CDR3 size: 17 residues. The CDR3 DNA sequence: TGTGCCACCAGCAGAGATAAGAGACTAGCGGTCCAAGAGACCCAGTACTTC. Amino acid sequence: CATSRDKRLAVQETQYF.

The V call is TRBV4-3, the J call TRBJ2-5, with TRBD1 matching over 12 bases. The V gene's germline CDR1 is LGHNA and CDR2 YSLEER. The CDR3 runs to 16 residues. V lost 0 bases, J lost 5 bases, and 4 bases stayed unmatched. CDR3 region: CASSQDKGTGGETQYF. CDR3 nucleotides: TGCGCCAGCAGCCAAGATAAAGGGACAGGGGGCGAGACCCAGTACTTC.

This clonotype appeared a few times. J is TRBJ2-5 and V is TRBV7-2; 11 positions match TRBD2. V was clipped by 5 bases and J by 3 bases; unmatched bases: 5. CDR1 SGHTA and CDR2 FQGNSA come from the germline V gene. The CDR3 sequence is 15 residues long. The CDR3 bases are TGTGCCAGCAGCCCTCTAGCGGGGGGAAAAGAGACCCAGTACTTC. Translation: CASSPLAGGKETQYF.

This clonotype was seen a few times. The chain recombines TRBV6-5 with TRBJ2-3; D may match TRBD1 or TRBD2 (5 bases each). The germline V and J ends were trimmed by 0 bases and 2 bases, with 15 bases remaining between them. The germline V gene encodes CDR1 MNHEY and CDR2 SVGAGI. The CDR3 consists of 17 residues. Written as DNA, the CDR3 is TGTGCCAGCAGTTACTCTCGGGGCCTCACATTCACAGATACGCAGTATTTT. It specifies CASSYSRGLTFTDTQYF.

This clonotype was found many times. This chain links TRBV9 with TRBJ1-5; D gene uncertain. Germline CDR1 reads SGDLS; CDR2 reads YYNGEE. The V end lost 0 bases, the J end lost 1 base, and 8 bases lay between the germline ends. The CDR3 is 15 residues long. The CDR3 here is CASSVGGTSNQPQHF. The CDR3 DNA follows: TGTGCCAGCAGCGTAGGGGGAACAAGCAATCAGCCCCAGCATTTT.

This clonotype was picked up many times. This sequence joins TRBV11-2 and TRBJ1-2; 7 nucleotides align to TRBD1. With V trimmed by 5 bases and J by 3 bases, 3 bases remained unmatched. Germline V gene lookup returns CDR1 SGHAT and CDR2 FQNNGV. This CDR3 spans 13 amino acids. CDR3 DNA sequence: TGTGCCAGCAGCGTCGACAGGGACTATGGCTACACCTTC. The encoded protein is CASSVDRDYGYTF.

The chain has TRBV29-1 and TRBJ2-1, with 8 bases matching TRBD1. With V trimmed by 3 bases and J by 10 bases, 5 bases remained unmatched. This CDR3 contains 12 residues. Germline V gene sequence: CDR1 SQVTM, CDR2 ANQGSEA. The chain's CDR3 is CSVEGQVGEQFF. In DNA form, the CDR3 reads TGCAGCGTTGAGGGACAGGTGGGAGAGCAGTTCTTC.

This clonotype has just a few counts. The chain couples TRBV18 to TRBJ1-1; possible D gene TRBD1, 5 bases. The germline V and J ends were trimmed by 2 bases and 5 bases, with 12 bases remaining between them. Germline V gene lookup returns CDR1 KGHSH and CDR2 LQKENI. The CDR3 contains 14 residues. The CDR3 DNA follows: TGTGCCAGCTCACCAGGGGGATTCGGGACTGAAGCTTTCTTT. Translation gives CASSPGGFGTEAFF.

The table lists this clonotype with many counts. The rearrangement links TRBV20-1 to TRBJ1-5, with D tentatively TRBD1 (6 bases). V gave up 4 bases and J gave up 4 bases, with 17 bases separating them. CDR1 and CDR2 from the germline V gene are DFQATT and SNEGSKA (reference sequence). The CDR3 contains 15 residues. Here the CDR3 DNA reads TGCAGTGCTAAGAAGGACAGCCAACTTAATCAGCCCCAGCATTTT. Translated, it gives CSAKKDSQLNQPQHF.

This clonotype occurred many times. The chain recombines TRBV7-9 with TRBJ2-7, with 7 bases matching TRBD2. V trimming: 1 base; J trimming: 5 bases; junction bases outside the gene matches: 5. Germline V lookup: CDR1 SEHNR, CDR2 FQNEAQ (reference sequence). The CDR3 runs 14 residues. Written as DNA, the CDR3 is TGTGCCAGCAGCTTAGACGGGGGGTTGCACGAGCAGTACTTC. Translation: CASSLDGGLHEQYF.

This clonotype has ten or more counts. The chain uses TRBV12-5 and TRBJ1-3, with D perhaps TRBD1 (6 bases). V was trimmed by 0 bases and J by 8 bases, leaving 8 bases between them. CDR1 LGHNT and CDR2 FRNRAP come from the germline V gene. The CDR3 has 13 amino acids. CDR3 region: CASGLVRGDTIYF. The CDR3 bases are TGTGCTAGTGGTTTGGTAAGGGGGGACACCATATATTTT.

This clonotype is medium-sized in the sample. The V gene is TRBV6-5, the J gene TRBJ2-3; a possible D gene is TRBD2 (5 bases). The CDR3 extends over 15 amino acids. Germline loops: CDR1 MNHEY, CDR2 SVGAGI. The V end lost 4 bases, the J end lost 4 bases, and 15 bases lay between the germline ends. CDR3 region: CASSLQRTGADTQYF. The CDR3 coding sequence is TGTGCCAGCAGTTTGCAGCGGACCGGAGCAGATACGCAGTATTTT.

The sample holds many counts of this clonotype. V is TRBV12-3 or TRBV12-4 and J is TRBJ2-7, with D tentatively TRBD1 (5 bases). V was shortened by 6 bases and J by 9 bases, with 12 bases between the two germline ends. CDR3 size: 11 residues. This chain's CDR3 is CASSQGRAQYF. The CDR3 DNA follows: TGTGCCAGCAGCCAGGGAAGGGCGCAGTACTTC.

Many counts were recorded for this clonotype. This rearrangement joins TRBV4-1 to TRBJ2-7; TRBD1 aligns across 10 bases. This CDR3 region has 15 residues. The germline CDR1 and CDR2 sequences are MGHRA and YSYEKL. Trimming at V came to 3 bases and at J to 0 bases, leaving 2 bases not matched to a gene. The CDR3 loop reads CASSQTGGYSYEQYF. Written as DNA, the CDR3 is TGCGCCAGCAGCCAGACAGGGGGCTACTCCTACGAGCAGTACTTC.

This sequence joins TRBV19 and TRBJ2-2; either TRBD1 or TRBD2 may fit D (6 bases each). With 3 bases removed from V and 2 bases from J, the gap between germline ends came to 13 bases. CDR3 length: 16 amino acids. Germline CDR1 reads LNHDA; CDR2 reads SQIVND (reference sequence). For the CDR3, the DNA is TGTGCCAGTAGTATTAACCCGGGGGCAAACACCGGGGAGCTGTTTTTT. It yields the protein CASSINPGANTGELFF.